This entry concerns a single TCR beta chain. TCRdb recomputed calls from the RT-PCR reads with MiXCR, one row per CDR3 protein. Of about 500,000 distinct CDR3 sequences listed, around 7.7% were seen once; the top ten hold approximately 14%. This sample stems from a study of response to subunit inactivated influenza vaccine. J lost 7 bases, V lost 5 bases, and 6 bases had no gene match. CDR1 and CDR2 from the germline V gene are SGHVS and FQNEAQ. There are 15 residues in the CDR3. The sequencing used PBMCs from blood, collected 23 to 25 months after vaccination. This rearrangement joins TRBV7-8 to TRBJ2-2; 11 nucleotides line up with TRBD2. The clonotype was recovered from a man in his fifties or sixties who received an inactivated influenza vaccine. CDR3 amino acids: CASSISGRANGELFF. The DNA for the CDR3 is TGTGCCAGCAGCATTAGCGGGAGGGCGAACGGGGAGCTGTTTTTT.